The clone carrying this TCR beta chain has a single count. Its antigen is not identified. With 5 bases clipped from V and 4 bases from J, the junction kept 4 bases outside the gene matches. This CDR3 region has 13 residues. Germline V lookup: CDR1 MGHDK, CDR2 SYGVNS. TCRdb's copy holds only in-frame clones and misses some; the assay was immunoSEQ multiplex PCR. The sample has 90,000 to 100,000 clones; about 88% are singletons. Sampled blood was obtained at baseline, cycle 4 day 1, and cycle 7 day 1. This entry comes from a study of OX40 agonist ivuxolimab in advanced cancers. Study results and caveats: The CD4+ and CD8+ T cells in the blood had expanded clonally by week 6 at 0.1 to 3.0 mg/kg.

This specimen consisted of CD4+ or CD8+ T cells sorted from blood, obtained in a trial of the OX40 agonist ivuxolimab. The V and J genes are TRBV25-1 and TRBJ2-7; 8 bases line up with TRBD2. This receptor was obtained from an adult with an advanced solid tumor such as melanoma, head and neck, liver or kidney cancer. CDR3 nucleotide sequence: TGTGCCAGCAGTTTAGCGGGGAGATACGAGCAGTACTTC. Encoded protein: CASSLAGRYEQYF.